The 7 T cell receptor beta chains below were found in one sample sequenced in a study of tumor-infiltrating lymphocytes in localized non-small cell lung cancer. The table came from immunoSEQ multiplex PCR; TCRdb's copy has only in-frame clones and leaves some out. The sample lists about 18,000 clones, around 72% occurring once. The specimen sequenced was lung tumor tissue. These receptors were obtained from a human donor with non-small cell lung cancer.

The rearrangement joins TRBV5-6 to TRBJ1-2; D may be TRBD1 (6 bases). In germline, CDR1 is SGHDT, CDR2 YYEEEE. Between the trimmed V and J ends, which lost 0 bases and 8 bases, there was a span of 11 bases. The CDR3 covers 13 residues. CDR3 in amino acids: CASSLDRDRGYTF. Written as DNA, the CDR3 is TGTGCCAGCAGCTTGGACAGGGATAGGGGCTACACCTTC.

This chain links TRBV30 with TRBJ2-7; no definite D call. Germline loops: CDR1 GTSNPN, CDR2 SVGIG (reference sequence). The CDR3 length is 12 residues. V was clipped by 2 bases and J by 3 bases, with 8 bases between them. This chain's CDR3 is CAWSPDSYEQYF. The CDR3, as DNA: TGTGCCTGGAGTCCCGATAGCTACGAGCAGTACTTC.

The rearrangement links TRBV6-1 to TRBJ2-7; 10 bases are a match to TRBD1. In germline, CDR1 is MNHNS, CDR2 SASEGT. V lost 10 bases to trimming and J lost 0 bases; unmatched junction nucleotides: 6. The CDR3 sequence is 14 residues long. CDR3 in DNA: TGTGCCACCCCGAGGACAGGGGGCTCCTACGAGCAGTACTTC. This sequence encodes CATPRTGGSYEQYF.

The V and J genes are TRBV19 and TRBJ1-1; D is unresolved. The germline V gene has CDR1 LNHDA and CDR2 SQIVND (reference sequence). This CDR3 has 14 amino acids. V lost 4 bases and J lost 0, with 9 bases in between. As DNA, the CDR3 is TGTGCCAGTAGTAGTGGACTCATGAACACTGAAGCTTTCTTT. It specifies CASSSGLMNTEAFF.

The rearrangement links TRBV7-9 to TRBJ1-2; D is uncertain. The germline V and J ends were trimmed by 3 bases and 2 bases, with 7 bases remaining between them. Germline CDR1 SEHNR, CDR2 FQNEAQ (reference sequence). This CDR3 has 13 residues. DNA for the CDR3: TGTGCCAGCAGCTTCGGCAACAACTATGGCTACACCTTC. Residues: CASSFGNNYGYTF. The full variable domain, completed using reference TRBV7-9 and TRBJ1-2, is DTGVSQNPRHKITKRGQNVTFRCDPISEHNRLYWYRQTLGQGPEFLTYFQNEAQLEKSRLLSDRFSAERPKGSFSTLEIQRTEQGDSAMYLCASSFGNNYGYTFGSGTRLTVV.

The CDR3 protein is CASSPFRTYNEKLFF. DNA of the CDR3: TGTGCCAGCAGCCCCTTCCGGACCTATAATGAAAAACTGTTTTTT. The chain carries TRBV27 and TRBJ1-4; D uncertain. The germline gives CDR1 MNHEY, CDR2 SMNVEV (reference sequence). This CDR3 is built from 15 residues. V was clipped by 6 bases and J by 4 bases, with 15 bases between them.

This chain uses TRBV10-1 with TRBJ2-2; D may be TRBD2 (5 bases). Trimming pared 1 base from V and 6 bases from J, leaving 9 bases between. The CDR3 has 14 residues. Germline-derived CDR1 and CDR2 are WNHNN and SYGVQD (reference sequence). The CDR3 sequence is CASSEWSGSGELFF. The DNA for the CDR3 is TGCGCCAGCAGTGAGTGGAGCGGATCCGGGGAGCTGTTTTTT.